These T cell receptor beta chains were read from a single sample in a study of T cells in Graves' hyperthyroidism and ophthalmopathy. TCRdb re-called the multiplex PCR reads through MiXCR, storing one row per CDR3 protein. There are 500,000 to 550,000 distinct CDR3 sequences in the sample; 20% to 25% occur only once, and more than 25% lies in the top ten. Sequencing was done on a sample of blood. All receptors derive from a man aged 18 to 29 with Graves' hyperthyroidism. The conserved cysteine and the conserved F or W are not part of the CDR3 here. A D gene is named only where the DNA matches it firmly.

j_call v_call d_call cdr3_aa
TRBJ1-2 TRBV12-3/TRBV12-4 NA ASSRGPDGYT
TRBJ2-7 TRBV20-1 NA SASRQGYEQY
TRBJ1-2 TRBV6-1 NA ASSPSRGRNYGYT
TRBJ1-1 TRBV28 NA ASSLGGGVEAF
TRBJ2-7 TRBV28 TRBD2 ASRNRGRGTSGYYEQY
TRBJ1-5 TRBV28 NA ASSLRGVYSNQPQH
TRBJ2-7 TRBV20-1 TRBD1 SARGGQEIFYEQY
TRBJ1-2 TRBV30 TRBD1 AWSEGAYGYT
TRBJ2-5 TRBV2 TRBD2 ASSEQGGYQETQY
TRBJ2-7 TRBV6-5 NA ASSYPSRTASSYEQY
TRBJ1-2 TRBV20-1 TRBD1 SARDSRSYGYT
TRBJ1-5 TRBV19 TRBD1 ASSIVGTGDRNQPQH
TRBJ2-7 TRBV5-4 NA ASSLVIGGEQY
TRBJ2-5 TRBV6-5 NA ASSSTREVETQY
TRBJ2-5 TRBV9 NA ASSVAGLAQETQY
TRBJ2-4 TRBV6-5 NA ASSSGIAKNIQY
TRBJ1-1 TRBV4-1 NA ASSQEPLYTEAF
TRBJ1-2 TRBV20-1 TRBD1 SALDRGYGYT
TRBJ1-1 TRBV2 NA ASDRNLNTEAF
TRBJ2-2 TRBV7-2 NA ASRLANTGELF
TRBJ2-7 TRBV2 TRBD1 ASTDRASYEQY
TRBJ2-7 TRBV12-3/TRBV12-4 TRBD2 ASRTTSGNPTEQY
TRBJ1-6 TRBV27 TRBD1 ASSPGTVNSPLH
TRBJ2-7 TRBV20-1 TRBD2 SARSARDGTIYEQY
TRBJ2-4 TRBV28 TRBD2 ASSPRLAGGLAKNIQY
TRBJ1-5 TRBV20-1 NA SATYRGYSNQPQH
TRBJ2-5 TRBV7-6 TRBD1 ATGTGLGEETQY